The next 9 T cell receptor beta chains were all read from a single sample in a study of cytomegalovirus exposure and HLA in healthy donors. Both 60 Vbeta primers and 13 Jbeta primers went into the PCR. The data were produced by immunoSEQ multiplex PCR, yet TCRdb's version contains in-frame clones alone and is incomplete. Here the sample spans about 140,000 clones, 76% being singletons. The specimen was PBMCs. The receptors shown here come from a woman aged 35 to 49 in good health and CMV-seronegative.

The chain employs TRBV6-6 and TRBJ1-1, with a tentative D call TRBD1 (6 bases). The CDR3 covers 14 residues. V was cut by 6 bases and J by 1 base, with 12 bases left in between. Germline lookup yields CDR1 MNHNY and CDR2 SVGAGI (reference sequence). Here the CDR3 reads CASSTTGQNTEAFF. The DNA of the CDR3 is TGTGCCAGCAGCACGACAGGCCAGAACACTGAAGCTTTCTTT.

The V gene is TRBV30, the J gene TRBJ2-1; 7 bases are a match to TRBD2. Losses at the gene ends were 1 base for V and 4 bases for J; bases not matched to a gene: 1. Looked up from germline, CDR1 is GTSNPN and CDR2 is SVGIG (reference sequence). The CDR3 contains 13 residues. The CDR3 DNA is TGTGCCTGGAGTGGGCGGGGGTACAATGAGCAGTTCTTC. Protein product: CAWSGRGYNEQFF.

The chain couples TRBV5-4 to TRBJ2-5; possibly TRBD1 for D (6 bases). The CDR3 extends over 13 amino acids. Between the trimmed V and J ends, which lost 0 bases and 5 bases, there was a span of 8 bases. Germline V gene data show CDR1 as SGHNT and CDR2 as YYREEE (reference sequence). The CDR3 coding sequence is TGTGCCAGCAGCTTGGACAGGGATGAGACCCAGTACTTC. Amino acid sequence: CASSLDRDETQYF.

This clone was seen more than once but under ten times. CDR3 residues: CASSPQGAFNEKLFF. DNA of the CDR3: TGTGCCAGCAGCCCACAGGGGGCCTTTAATGAAAAACTGTTTTTT. V gene TRBV7-9 combines with J gene TRBJ1-4, with 9 bases identical to TRBD1. Germline V gene sequence: CDR1 SEHNR, CDR2 FQNEAQ (reference sequence). The V and J ends lost 5 bases and 4 bases, in that order; junction bases with no gene match: 5. The CDR3 is 15 amino acids.

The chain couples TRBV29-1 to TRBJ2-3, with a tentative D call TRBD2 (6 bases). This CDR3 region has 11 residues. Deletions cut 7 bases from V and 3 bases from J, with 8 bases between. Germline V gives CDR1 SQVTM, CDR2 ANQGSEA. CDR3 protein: CSEGRTDTQYF. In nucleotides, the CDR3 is TGCAGCGAAGGGAGGACAGATACGCAGTATTTT.

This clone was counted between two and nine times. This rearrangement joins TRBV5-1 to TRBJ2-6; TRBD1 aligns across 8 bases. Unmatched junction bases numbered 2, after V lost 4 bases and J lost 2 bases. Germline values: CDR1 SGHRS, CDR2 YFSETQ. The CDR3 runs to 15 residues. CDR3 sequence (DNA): TGCGCCAGCAGCCCGGACAGGGCTGGGGCCAACGTCCTGACTTTC. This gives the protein CASSPDRAGANVLTF.

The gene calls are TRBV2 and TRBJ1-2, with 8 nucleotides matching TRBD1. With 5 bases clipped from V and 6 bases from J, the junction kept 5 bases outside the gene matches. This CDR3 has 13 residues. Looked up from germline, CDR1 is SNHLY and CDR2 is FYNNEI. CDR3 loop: CASSSQGADGYTF. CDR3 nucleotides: TGTGCCAGCAGTTCCCAGGGGGCGGATGGCTACACCTTC.

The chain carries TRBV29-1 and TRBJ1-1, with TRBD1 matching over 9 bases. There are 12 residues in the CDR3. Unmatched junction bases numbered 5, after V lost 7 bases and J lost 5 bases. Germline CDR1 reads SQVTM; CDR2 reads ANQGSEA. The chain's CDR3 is CSAGQGKTEAFF. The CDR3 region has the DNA TGCAGCGCGGGACAGGGCAAGACTGAAGCTTTCTTT.

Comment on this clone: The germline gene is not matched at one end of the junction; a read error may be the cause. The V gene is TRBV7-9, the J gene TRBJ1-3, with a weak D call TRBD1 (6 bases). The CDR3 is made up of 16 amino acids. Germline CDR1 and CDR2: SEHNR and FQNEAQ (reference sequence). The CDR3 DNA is TGTGCCAGCAGCTCTAGCAGGGGAAACTCTGGAGACACCATATATTTT. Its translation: CASSSSRGNSGDTIYF.